This T cell receptor (beta chain) was documented in a study of cytomegalovirus exposure and HLA in healthy donors. Study outcomes and limitations: Later analysis identified a missense DCLRE1C variant that was linked to TCR beta V- and J-gene trimming. Among the sequence variants, a highly shared cluster was likely an artifact of sequencing. A previous analysis found most TCR beta V segments productive roughly 87% or roughly 30% of the time. Later analysis suggested most CMV-associated TCR beta chains were HLA-restricted.

Regarding this clone: Antigen: not known. One end of the junction is discordant with germline, which a read error may explain. This sample includes further DNA sequences coding for the same CDR3.

PCR was performed using 60 Vbeta and 13 Jbeta primers. This table comes from immunoSEQ multiplex PCR, and its TCRdb copy is limited to in-frame clones, with some not included. In the table there are a few hundred thousand clones, 70% to 80% of which are singletons. This clonotype was sampled from a man aged 40-55 years in good health and CMV-seronegative. The specimen sequenced was PBMCs.

The CDR3 DNA reads TGCGCCAGCAGCTTGGGGTGGTCAGGGCCTAGCACAGATACGCAGTATTTT. It yields the protein CASSLGWSGPSTDTQYF. This sequence joins TRBV5-6 and TRBJ2-3; D is possibly TRBD1 (5 bases). CDR3 length equals 17 residues. The germline gives CDR1 SGHDT, CDR2 YYEEEE.